These 2 T cell receptor beta chains originate from one sample sequenced in a study of blood T cell repertoires in COVID-19. The repertoire was sequenced with immunoSEQ multiplex PCR; TCRdb's copy has only in-frame clones and lacks some. Among under 300,000 clones listed, around 82% were seen once. The sequenced sample consisted of peripheral blood. These receptors were taken from a woman aged 45-59 years who had recovered from COVID-19.

The chain is built from TRBV2 and TRBJ1-5; D gene uncertain. CDR3 length: 15 residues. Germline CDR1 SNHLY, CDR2 FYNNEI. V was clipped by 0 bases and J by 0 bases, with 6 bases between them. The CDR3 coding sequence is TGTGCCAGCAGTGAAGCCCGTAGTAGCAATCAGCCCCAGCATTTT. Translating it yields CASSEARSSNQPQHF.

The rearrangement links TRBV27 to TRBJ2-2, with TRBD1 matching 8 bases. Trimming cost V 6 bases and J 2 bases; bases outside gene matches: 14. CDR3 length: 18 amino acids. Per the germline V gene, CDR1 is MNHEY and CDR2 is SMNVEV (reference sequence). CDR3 protein: CASSLTQWTGKNTGELFF. The CDR3 nucleotides are TGTGCCAGCAGCCTCACTCAGTGGACAGGGAAAAACACCGGGGAGCTGTTTTTT.